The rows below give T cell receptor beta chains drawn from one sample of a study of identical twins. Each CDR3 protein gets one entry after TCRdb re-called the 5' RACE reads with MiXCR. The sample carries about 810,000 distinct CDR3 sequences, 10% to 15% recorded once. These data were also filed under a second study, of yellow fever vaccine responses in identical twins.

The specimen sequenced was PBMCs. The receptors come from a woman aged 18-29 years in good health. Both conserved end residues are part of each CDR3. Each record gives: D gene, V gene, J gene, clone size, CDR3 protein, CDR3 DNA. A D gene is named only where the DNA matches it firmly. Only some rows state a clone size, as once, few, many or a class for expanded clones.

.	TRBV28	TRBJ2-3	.	CASSASWAGVGADTQYF	TGTGCCAGCAGTGCCTCATGGGCCGGGGTGGGCGCAGATACGCAGTATTTT
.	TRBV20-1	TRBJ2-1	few	CSAYQPLSYNEQFF	TGCAGTGCTTACCAACCACTCTCCTACAATGAGCAGTTCTTC
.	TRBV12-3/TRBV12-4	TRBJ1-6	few	CASSLTGLNSPLHF	TGTGCCAGCAGTTTGACAGGTTTGAATTCACCCCTCCACTTT
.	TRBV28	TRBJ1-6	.	CATTTKRNSPLHF	TGTGCCACCACCACGAAGCGTAATTCACCCCTCCACTTT
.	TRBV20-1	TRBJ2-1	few	CSADGSATSYNEQFF	TGCAGTGCGGACGGTTCGGCCACCTCCTACAATGAGCAGTTCTTC
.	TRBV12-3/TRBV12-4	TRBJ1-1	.	CASIWGNTEAFF	TGTGCCAGCATCTGGGGGAACACTGAAGCTTTCTTT
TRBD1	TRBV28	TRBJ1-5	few	CASSLAARGRRSNQPQHF	TGTGCCAGCAGTTTAGCGGCCAGGGGGCGTCGAAGCAATCAGCCCCAGCATTTT
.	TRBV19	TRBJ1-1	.	CASGHRANTEAFF	TGTGCCAGTGGTCACAGAGCGAACACTGAAGCTTTCTTT
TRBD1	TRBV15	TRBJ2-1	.	CATSTGQVEQFF	TGTGCCACCAGCACAGGACAGGTTGAGCAGTTCTTC
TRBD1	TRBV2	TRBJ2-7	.	CASDRVEYEQYF	TGTGCCAGCGACAGGGTAGAGTACGAGCAGTACTTC
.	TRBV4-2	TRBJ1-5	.	CAMSPGLIGQPQHF	TGTGCCATGAGCCCCGGGCTTATAGGTCAGCCCCAGCATTTT
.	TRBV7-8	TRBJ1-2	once	CASSLLQGGTANYGYTF	TGTGCCAGCAGCCTCTTACAGGGAGGGACTGCGAACTATGGCTACACCTTC
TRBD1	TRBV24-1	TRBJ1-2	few	CATSTGTGYGYTF	TGTGCCACAAGCACCGGGACAGGCTATGGCTACACCTTC
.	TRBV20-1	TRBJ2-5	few	CSALKWETQYF	TGCAGTGCACTGAAATGGGAGACCCAGTACTTC
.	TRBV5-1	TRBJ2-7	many	CASSPAGASGTYEQYF	TGCGCCAGCAGCCCGGCGGGGGCTAGCGGTACCTACGAGCAGTACTTC
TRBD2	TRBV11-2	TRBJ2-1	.	CASRLPGLQHNEQFF	TGTGCCAGCAGGCTGCCGGGACTACAACACAATGAGCAGTTCTTC
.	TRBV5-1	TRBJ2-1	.	CASSHWESSYNEQFF	TGCGCCAGCAGCCACTGGGAGAGCTCCTACAATGAGCAGTTCTTC
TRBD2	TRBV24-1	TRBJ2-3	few	CATSDWGTSSDTQYF	TGTGCCACCAGTGATTGGGGGACTAGCTCAGATACGCAGTATTTT
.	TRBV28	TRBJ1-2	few	CASSSLGGPMPTF	TGTGCCAGCAGTTCACTCGGGGGTCCTATGCCCACCTTC
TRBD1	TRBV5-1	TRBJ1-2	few	CASSPDRVAEGYTF	TGCGCCAGCAGCCCGGACAGGGTGGCGGAGGGCTACACCTTC
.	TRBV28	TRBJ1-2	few	CAGAPAGPYYGYTF	TGTGCCGGGGCCCCGGCCGGCCCCTACTATGGCTACACCTTC
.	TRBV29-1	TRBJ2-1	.	CSVRDTHNEQFF	TGCAGCGTTCGGGACACCCACAATGAGCAGTTCTTC
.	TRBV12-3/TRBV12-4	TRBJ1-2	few	CASSLGDDGYTF	TGTGCCAGCAGTTTAGGGGATGATGGCTACACCTTC
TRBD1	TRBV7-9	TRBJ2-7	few	CASSPWDRGDEQYF	TGTGCCAGCAGCCCCTGGGACAGGGGCGACGAGCAGTACTTC
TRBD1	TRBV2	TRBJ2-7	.	CASSFLAPPLGQGAGEQYF	TGTGCCAGCAGTTTTTTGGCGCCCCCGCTGGGACAGGGGGCGGGTGAGCAGTACTTC
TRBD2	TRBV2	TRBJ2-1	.	CASSGSAGVSNEQFF	TGTGCCAGCAGTGGTTCGGCGGGAGTTTCTAATGAGCAGTTCTTC
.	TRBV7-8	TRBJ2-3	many	CASSFRSGRASTDTQYF	TGTGCCAGCAGCTTCAGAAGTGGGCGGGCTAGCACAGATACGCAGTATTTT
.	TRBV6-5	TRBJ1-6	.	CASSYLAGGANSPLHF	TGTGCCAGCAGTTACCTCGCGGGGGGCGCGAATTCACCCCTCCACTTT
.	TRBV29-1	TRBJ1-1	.	CSVTLREAFF	TGCAGCGTAACCCTCAGGGAAGCTTTCTTT
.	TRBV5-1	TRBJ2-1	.	CASSLVVGARGEQFF	TGCGCCAGCAGCTTGGTCGTAGGGGCTAGGGGTGAGCAGTTCTTC
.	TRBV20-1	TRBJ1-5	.	CSARDLRVKDQPQHF	TGCAGTGCTAGAGATCTCCGAGTGAAGGATCAGCCCCAGCATTTT
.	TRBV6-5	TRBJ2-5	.	CASSYSPAQETQYF	TGTGCCAGCAGCTATTCACCGGCACAAGAGACCCAGTACTTC
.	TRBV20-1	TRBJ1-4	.	CSATVARGEKLFF	TGCAGTGCCACGGTCGCGCGAGGGGAAAAACTGTTTTTT
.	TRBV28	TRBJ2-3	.	CASSPFTRGDTQYF	TGTGCCAGCAGTCCCTTCACGCGGGGAGATACGCAGTATTTT
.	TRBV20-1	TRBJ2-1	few	CSAPRGAPSSYNEQFF	TGCAGTGCCCCCCGTGGCGCGCCGAGCTCCTACAATGAGCAGTTCTTC
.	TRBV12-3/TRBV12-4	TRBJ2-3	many	CASSTSQGGPDTQYF	TGTGCCAGCAGTACATCACAGGGCGGGCCAGATACGCAGTATTTT
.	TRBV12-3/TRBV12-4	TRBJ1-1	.	CASSTGSMVNTEAFF	TGTGCCAGCAGTACAGGGTCGATGGTGAACACTGAAGCTTTCTTT
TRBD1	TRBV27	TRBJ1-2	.	CASRSLGTGDRVTNYGYTF	TGTGCCAGCAGAAGTTTGGGAACAGGGGATAGAGTGACTAACTATGGCTACACCTTC
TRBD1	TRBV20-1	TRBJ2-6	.	CSARGQGALAGANVLTF	TGCAGTGCTAGGGGACAGGGGGCGCTGGCTGGGGCCAACGTCCTGACTTTC
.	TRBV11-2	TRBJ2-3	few	CASSPHTPLTDTQYF	TGTGCCAGCAGCCCGCATACCCCACTCACAGATACGCAGTATTTT